This is a list of T cell receptor beta chains from one sample in a study of cytomegalovirus exposure and HLA in healthy donors. The data were produced by immunoSEQ multiplex PCR, yet TCRdb's version contains in-frame clones alone and is incomplete. The sample carries around 140,000 clones, approximately 85% recorded once. Sequenced material: PBMCs. Source of these receptors: a woman aged 35 to 49 in good health and CMV-seronegative. CDR3s include the opening cysteine and the closing phenylalanine or tryptophan. D genes are given only for firm matches. Clone size is stated in some rows and not others, as once, few, many or a class when expanded.

>NA|TRBJ2-7|TRBV6-5|NA
CASRQWAGNEQYF
TGTGCCAGCAGACAGTGGGCAGGAAACGAGCAGTACTTC
>few|TRBJ1-2|TRBV5-6|NA
CASSLGGSYGYTF
TGTGCCAGCAGCTTGGGTGGCAGCTATGGCTACACCTTC
>NA|TRBJ2-1|TRBV11-3|TRBD1
CASSSGQGRYNEQFF
TGTGCCAGCAGCTCTGGACAGGGTCGGTATAATGAGCAGTTCTTC
>once|TRBJ2-1|TRBV7-3|TRBD2
CASSNGLAGGEQFF
TGTGCCAGCAGCAACGGACTAGCGGGAGGTGAGCAGTTCTTC
>once|TRBJ2-7|TRBV2|NA
CASSPGLPSYEQYF
TGTGCCAGCAGTCCGGGACTCCCCTCCTACGAGCAGTACTTC
>NA|TRBJ1-3|TRBV7-9|NA
CASSPATGNPHSGNTIYF
TGTGCCAGCAGCCCTGCTACAGGGAACCCACACTCTGGAAACACCATATATTTT
>NA|TRBJ1-2|TRBV7-8|TRBD1
CASSHRDRVYTF
TGTGCCAGCAGCCACCGGGACAGGGTCTACACCTTC
>NA|TRBJ2-1|TRBV7-9|TRBD2
CASSLAGLAGRAEQFF
TGTGCCAGCAGCTTAGCGGGGCTAGCGGGAAGGGCTGAGCAGTTCTTC
>NA|TRBJ1-4|TRBV7-2|NA
CASSSRGRGEGEKLFF
TGTGCCAGCAGCTCGCGGGGCAGAGGGGAGGGTGAAAAACTGTTTTTT
>NA|TRBJ2-3|TRBV7-9|NA
CASSLALAGGTDTQYF
TGTGCCAGCAGCTTAGCGCTAGCTGGCGGCACAGATACGCAGTATTTT
>once|TRBJ2-5|TRBV11-3|TRBD1
CASNQGVRETQYF
TGTGCCAGCAACCAGGGGGTGAGAGAGACCCAGTACTTC
>NA|TRBJ2-2|TRBV6-5|TRBD1
CASRSQGANPGELFF
TGTGCCAGCAGGTCGCAGGGGGCGAATCCCGGGGAGCTGTTTTTT
>NA|TRBJ2-7|TRBV27|TRBD1
CASSFIPTGMGSYEQYF
TGTGCCAGCAGTTTCATTCCGACAGGGATGGGATCCTACGAGCAGTACTTC
>once|TRBJ2-3|TRBV5-1|NA
CASSLQTRAGDTQYF
TGCGCCAGCAGCTTGCAGACTAGGGCAGGGGATACGCAGTATTTT